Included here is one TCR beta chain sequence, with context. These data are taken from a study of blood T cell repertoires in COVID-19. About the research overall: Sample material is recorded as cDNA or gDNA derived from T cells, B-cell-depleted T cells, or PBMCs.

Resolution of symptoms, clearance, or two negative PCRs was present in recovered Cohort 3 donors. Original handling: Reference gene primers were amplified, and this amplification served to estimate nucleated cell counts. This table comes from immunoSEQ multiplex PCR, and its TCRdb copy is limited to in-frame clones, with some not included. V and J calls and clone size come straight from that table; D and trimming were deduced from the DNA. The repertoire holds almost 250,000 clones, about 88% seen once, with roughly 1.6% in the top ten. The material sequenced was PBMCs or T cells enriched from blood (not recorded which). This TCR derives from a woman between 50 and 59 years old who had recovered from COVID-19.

CDR3 coding DNA: TGTGCCAGCTCAATTTTAGACAGGGTGGAAGGCTACACCTTC. This gives the protein CASSILDRVEGYTF. The chain has TRBV18 and TRBJ1-2; TRBD1 matches at 7 bases. CDR1 and CDR2 (germline): KGHSH, LQKENI. The ends lost 5 bases at V and 8 bases at J; junction bases unmatched: 11. The CDR3 runs to 14 residues.